Reported below is one TCR beta chain. This clone was observed once. The clone's antigen remains unknown. The input lacks base qualities; no much larger clone sits a single base away. TCRbeta CDR3 regions were amplified from genomic DNA using the immunoSEQ Assay, a bias-controlled multiplex PCR. Turning to the authors' computational methods: Within the assay, amplification of reference gene primers was used to estimate how many nucleated cells each sample contained. To quantify the absolute abundance of each unique TCRbeta CDR3 rearrangement, sequence reads were collapsed and filtered. For each sample, productive Simpson clonality was calculated by taking the square root of Simpson's diversity index across productive rearrangements. TCRdb's version of the immuneACCESS table is confined to in-frame rearrangements and falls short of the full clone set. An unresolved V gene accounts for under half of the shortfall where checked; the remainder is of unknown origin. Clonal size and the V and J genes are those of that table, whereas D and trimming came from the DNA. The sample table contains 55,000 to 65,000 clones; only one count was recorded for 87% of them. The leading ten clones occupy roughly 5.3% of the sample.

The collaborating institutions used their own protocols to collect whole blood in K2EDTA tubes. For TCRbeta analysis, collaborators shipped samples as frozen whole blood, isolated PBMCs, or DNA extracted from either of those sample types. Clipping removes 4 bases from V and 0 bases from J, with 9 as the unmatched junction base count. According to the germline V gene, CDR1 reads SGHRS and CDR2 reads YFSETQ. The CDR3 runs 17 residues from the cysteine to the phenylalanine. CDR3 DNA is the only sequence kept; it has 51 bases, read in frame from the first base. The data derive from a study of blood T cell repertoires in COVID-19 (dated by TCRdb to about 2020). Turning to the overall study: The collaborator samples originated in the United States, Italy and Spain and spanned the acute and convalescent phases of COVID-19. Samples came from the ongoing ImmuneRACE study (first 160 participants) plus 1,254 subjects from 6 global collaborators. A de-identified subject ID, COVID-19 status, age in years and sex were almost always included in the sample metadata. The repertoires were released in a freely available public database intended as a resource for research on the immune response to SARS-CoV-2. The prospective study material was composed of cDNA or gDNA derived from T cells, B-cell-depleted T cells, or PBMCs. HLA class I and class II types, where available, came from metadata supplied by the sample provider rather than from assay-based typing. Subjects who had been exposed to COVID-19, were actively infected with it, or had recovered from it provided the deeply sampled blood TCRbeta repertoires that made up the dataset.

Overall results and qualifications from the work: How much clinical and demographic metadata was included differed by source and by participant, and the metadata was provided uncurated.

The chain joins TRBV5-1 to TRBJ1-1, with TRBD1 matching 10 junction bases. Sequenced: peripheral blood. The origin of this receptor is a man of 80 years or more in a cohort sampled during active COVID-19. The CDR3 is CASSVSGTGEMNTEAFF. The DNA sequence reads TGCGCCAGCAGCGTATCCGGGACAGGGGAAATGAACACTGAAGCTTTCTTT.